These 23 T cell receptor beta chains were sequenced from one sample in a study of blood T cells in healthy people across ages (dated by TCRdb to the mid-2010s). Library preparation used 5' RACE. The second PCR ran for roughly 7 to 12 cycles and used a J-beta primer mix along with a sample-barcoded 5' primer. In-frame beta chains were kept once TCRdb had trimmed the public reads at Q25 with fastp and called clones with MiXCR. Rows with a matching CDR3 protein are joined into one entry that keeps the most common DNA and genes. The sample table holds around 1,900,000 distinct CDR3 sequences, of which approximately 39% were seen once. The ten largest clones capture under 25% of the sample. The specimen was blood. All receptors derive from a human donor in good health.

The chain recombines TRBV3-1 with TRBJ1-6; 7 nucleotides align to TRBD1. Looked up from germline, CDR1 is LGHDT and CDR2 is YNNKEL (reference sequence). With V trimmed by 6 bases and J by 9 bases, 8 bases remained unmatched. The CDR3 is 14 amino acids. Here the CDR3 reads CASSDRDGSSPLHF. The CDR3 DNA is TGTGCCAGCAGTGACAGGGATGGGAGTTCACCCCTCCACTTT.

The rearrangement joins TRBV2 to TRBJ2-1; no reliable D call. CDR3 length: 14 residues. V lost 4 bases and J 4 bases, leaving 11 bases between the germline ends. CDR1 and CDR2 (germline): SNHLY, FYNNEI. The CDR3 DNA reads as TGTGCCAGCAGTGCCCGACAAGAATACAATGAGCAGTTCTTC. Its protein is CASSARQEYNEQFF.

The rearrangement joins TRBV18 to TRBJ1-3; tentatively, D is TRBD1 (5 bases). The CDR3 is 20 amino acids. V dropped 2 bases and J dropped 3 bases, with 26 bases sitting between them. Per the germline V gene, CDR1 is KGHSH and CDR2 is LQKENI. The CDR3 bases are TGTGCCAGCTCACCAACAGGACACACAAGCCCAGTCCGAGATGGAAACACCATATATTTT. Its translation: CASSPTGHTSPVRDGNTIYF.

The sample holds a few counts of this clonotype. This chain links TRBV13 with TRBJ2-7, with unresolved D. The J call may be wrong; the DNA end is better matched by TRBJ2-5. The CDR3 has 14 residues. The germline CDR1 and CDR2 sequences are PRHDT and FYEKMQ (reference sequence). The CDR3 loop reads CASNRFWVAETQYF. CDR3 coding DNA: TGTGCCAGCAACCGTTTTTGGGTTGCAGAGACCCAGTACTTC.

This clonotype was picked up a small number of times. CDR3 sequence: CASSVGGVGLQGEQFF. CDR3 DNA sequence: TGTGCCAGCAGCGTAGGAGGGGTTGGTCTTCAGGGTGAGCAGTTCTTC. The chain links TRBV9 to TRBJ2-1; D might be TRBD1 or TRBD2, each matching 5 bases. Germline V gene data show CDR1 as SGDLS and CDR2 as YYNGEE. Between the trimmed V and J ends, which lost 0 bases and 9 bases, there was a span of 19 bases. The CDR3 has 16 amino acids.

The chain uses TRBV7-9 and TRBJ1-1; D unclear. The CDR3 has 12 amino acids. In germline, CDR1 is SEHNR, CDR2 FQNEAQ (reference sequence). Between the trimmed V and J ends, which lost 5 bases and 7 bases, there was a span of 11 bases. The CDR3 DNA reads TGTGCCAGCAGCCCCAAGGTTAATGAAGCTTTCTTT. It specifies CASSPKVNEAFF.

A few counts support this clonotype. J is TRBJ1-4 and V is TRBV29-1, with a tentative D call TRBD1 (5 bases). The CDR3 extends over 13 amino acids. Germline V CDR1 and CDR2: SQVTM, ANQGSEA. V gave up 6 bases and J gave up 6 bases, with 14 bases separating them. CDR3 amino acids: CSVGLRTDEKLFF. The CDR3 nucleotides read TGCAGCGTGGGGCTTCGGACTGATGAAAAACTGTTTTTT. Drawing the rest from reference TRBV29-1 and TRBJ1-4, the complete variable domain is SAVISQKPSRDICQRGTSLTIQCQVDSQVTMMFWYRQQPGQSLTLIATANQGSEATYESGFVIDKFPISRPNLTFSTLTVSNMSPEDSSIYLCSVGLRTDEKLFFGSGTQLSVL.

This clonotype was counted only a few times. The CDR3 DNA sequence: TGTGCCAGCAGCCAGTTATCGGGGGGCGAGCAGTACTTC. It yields the protein CASSQLSGGEQYF. V gene TRBV7-9 combines with J gene TRBJ2-5; 7 bases agree with TRBD2. The DNA end favors TRBJ2-7, so the J call may be wrong. Per the germline V gene, CDR1 is SEHNR and CDR2 is FQNEAQ (reference sequence). The CDR3 runs to 13 residues.

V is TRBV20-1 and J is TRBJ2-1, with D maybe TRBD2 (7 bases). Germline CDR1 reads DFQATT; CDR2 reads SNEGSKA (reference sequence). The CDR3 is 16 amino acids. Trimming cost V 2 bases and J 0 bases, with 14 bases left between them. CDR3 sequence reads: CSARSGGHSSYNEQFF. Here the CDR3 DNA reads TGCAGTGCTAGATCCGGGGGGCATAGCTCCTACAATGAGCAGTTCTTC.

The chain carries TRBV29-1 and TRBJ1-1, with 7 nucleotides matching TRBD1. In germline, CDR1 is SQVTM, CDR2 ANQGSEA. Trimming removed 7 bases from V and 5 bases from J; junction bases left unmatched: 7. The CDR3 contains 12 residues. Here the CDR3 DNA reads TGCAGCGCTGTGAGGACAGGTACTGAAGCTTTCTTT. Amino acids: CSAVRTGTEAFF.

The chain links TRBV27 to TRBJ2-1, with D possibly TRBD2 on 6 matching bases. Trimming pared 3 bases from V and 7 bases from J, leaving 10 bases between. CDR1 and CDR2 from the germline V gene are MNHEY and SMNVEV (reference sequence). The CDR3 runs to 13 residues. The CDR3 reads CASSFTGVNEQFF. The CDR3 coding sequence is TGTGCCAGCAGTTTCACGGGGGTGAATGAGCAGTTCTTC.

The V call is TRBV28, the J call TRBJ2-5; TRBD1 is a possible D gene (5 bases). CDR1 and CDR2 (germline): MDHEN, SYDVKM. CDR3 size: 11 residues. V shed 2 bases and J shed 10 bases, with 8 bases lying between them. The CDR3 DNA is TGTGCCAGCAGTTTAGGCCAGGGCCAGTACTTC. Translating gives CASSLGQGQYF.

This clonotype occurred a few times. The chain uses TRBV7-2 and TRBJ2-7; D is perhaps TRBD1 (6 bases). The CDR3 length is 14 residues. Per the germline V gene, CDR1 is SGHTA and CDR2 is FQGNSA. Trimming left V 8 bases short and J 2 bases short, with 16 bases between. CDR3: CASGTTGRAYEQYF. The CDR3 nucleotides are TGTGCCAGCGGAACGACAGGTAGAGCCTACGAGCAGTACTTC.

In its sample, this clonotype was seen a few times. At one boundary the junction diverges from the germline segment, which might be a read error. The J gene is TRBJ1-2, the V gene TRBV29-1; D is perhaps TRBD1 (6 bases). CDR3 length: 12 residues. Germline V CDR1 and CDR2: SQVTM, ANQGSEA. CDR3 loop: CIFLDSRYGYTF. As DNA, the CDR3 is TGTATCTTTTTGGACAGCCGATATGGCTACACCTTC.

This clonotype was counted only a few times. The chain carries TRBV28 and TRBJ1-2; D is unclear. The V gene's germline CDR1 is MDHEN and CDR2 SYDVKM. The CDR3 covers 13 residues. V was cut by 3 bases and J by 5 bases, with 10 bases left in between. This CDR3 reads CASSLVRIYGYTF. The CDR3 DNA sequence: TGTGCCAGCAGTTTGGTACGGATATATGGCTACACCTTC.

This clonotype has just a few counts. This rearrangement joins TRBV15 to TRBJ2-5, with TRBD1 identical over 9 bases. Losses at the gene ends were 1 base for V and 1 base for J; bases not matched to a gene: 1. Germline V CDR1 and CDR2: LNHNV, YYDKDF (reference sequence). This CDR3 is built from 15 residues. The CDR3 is CATSRGDRAQETQYF. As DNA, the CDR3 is TGTGCCACCAGCAGAGGGGACAGGGCCCAAGAGACCCAGTACTTC.

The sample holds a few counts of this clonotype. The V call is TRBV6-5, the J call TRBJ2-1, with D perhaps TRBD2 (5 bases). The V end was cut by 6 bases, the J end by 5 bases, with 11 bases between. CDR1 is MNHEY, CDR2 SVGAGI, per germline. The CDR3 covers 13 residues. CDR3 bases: TGTGCCAGCAGCCGAGGGCCTAACAATGAGCAGTTCTTC. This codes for CASSRGPNNEQFF.

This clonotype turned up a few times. The CDR3 region is CASNPLGGTNTEAFF. The CDR3 DNA is TGCGCCAGCAATCCCTTGGGGGGCACGAACACTGAAGCTTTCTTT. V usage is TRBV5-1 and J usage is TRBJ1-1, with D maybe TRBD1 (6 bases). Trimming took 6 bases from V and 1 from J, leaving 16 bases between them. The CDR3 contains 15 residues. Germline CDR1 and CDR2: SGHRS and YFSETQ.

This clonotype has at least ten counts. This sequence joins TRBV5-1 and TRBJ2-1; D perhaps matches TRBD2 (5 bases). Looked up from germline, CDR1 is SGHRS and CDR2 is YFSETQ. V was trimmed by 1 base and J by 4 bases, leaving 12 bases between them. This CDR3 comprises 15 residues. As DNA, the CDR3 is TGCGCCAGCAGCTTGACGTCTCGGGAATACAATGAGCAGTTCTTC. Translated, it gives CASSLTSREYNEQFF.

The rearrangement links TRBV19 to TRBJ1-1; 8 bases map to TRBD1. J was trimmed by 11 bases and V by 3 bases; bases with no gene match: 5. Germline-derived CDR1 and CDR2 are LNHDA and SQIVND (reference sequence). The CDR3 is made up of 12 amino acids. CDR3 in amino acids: CASSMGQDGAFF. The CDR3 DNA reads TGTGCCAGTAGTATGGGACAGGACGGGGCTTTCTTT.

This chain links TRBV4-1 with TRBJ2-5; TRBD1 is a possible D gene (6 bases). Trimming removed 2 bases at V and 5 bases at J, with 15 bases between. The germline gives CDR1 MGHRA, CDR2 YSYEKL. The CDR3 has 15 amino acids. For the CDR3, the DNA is TGCGCCAGCAGCCAAAACCGGGACACCCGGGAGACCCAGTACTTC. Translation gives CASSQNRDTRETQYF.

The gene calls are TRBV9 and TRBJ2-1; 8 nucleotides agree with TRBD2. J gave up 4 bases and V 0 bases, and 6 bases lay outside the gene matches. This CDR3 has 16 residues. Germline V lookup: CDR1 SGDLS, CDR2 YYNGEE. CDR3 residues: CASSVGGSGDYNEQFF. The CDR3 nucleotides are TGTGCCAGCAGCGTAGGGGGTAGCGGGGATTACAATGAGCAGTTCTTC.

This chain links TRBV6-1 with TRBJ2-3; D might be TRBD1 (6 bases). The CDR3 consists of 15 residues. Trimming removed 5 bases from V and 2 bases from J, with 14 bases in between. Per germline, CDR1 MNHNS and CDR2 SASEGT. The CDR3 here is CASSTQDRFTDTQYF. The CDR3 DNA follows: TGTGCCAGCAGTACCCAGGACAGATTCACAGATACGCAGTATTTT.